This T cell receptor (beta chain) was captured in a study of technical replicates of blood from several donors. Generated by immunoSEQ multiplex PCR, the TCRdb table keeps only in-frame clones and is missing some. The repertoire holds about 73,000 clones, approximately 93% seen once, with 0.25% in the top ten. Germline V lookup: CDR1 SEHNR, CDR2 FQNEAQ (reference sequence). The germline V and J ends were trimmed by 10 bases and 4 bases, with 14 bases remaining between them. The length of the CDR3 is 13 residues. Sequencing input: T cells isolated from PBMCs. V is TRBV7-9 and J is TRBJ2-1; tentative D call: TRBD2 (6 bases). This TCR was recovered from a human donor in good health. Here the CDR3 reads CAIKTGDYNEQFF. The CDR3 DNA is TGTGCCATCAAGACGGGGGATTACAATGAGCAGTTCTTC. The full variable domain, in which reference TRBV7-9 and TRBJ2-1 provide the parts outside the CDR3, is DTGVSQNPRHKITKRGQNVTFRCDPISEHNRLYWYRQTLGQGPEFLTYFQNEAQLEKSRLLSDRFSAERPKGSFSTLEIQRTEQGDSAMYLCAIKTGDYNEQFFGPGTRLTVL.